Given below is one TCR beta chain in context. Germline V gene lookup returns CDR1 LGHNT and CDR2 FRNRAP. There are 17 residues in the CDR3. The ends lost 5 bases at V and 2 bases at J; junction bases unmatched: 10. Each subset's genomic DNA was split evenly across several immunoSEQ plates. Replicate PCRs from sorted subsets contained roughly 200 ng DNA, which is roughly 30,000 T cell genomes. Method: immunoSEQ multiplex PCR; TCRdb's copy keeps in-frame clones and lacks some. The sample records 170,000 or so clones, about 66% being singletons. The data were taken from a study of shared clonotypes between healthy human individuals. As for the study in general: Samples came from a couple of female and a few male donors aged 18 to 49.

A split of CD4+ cells into CD45RA+ naive and CD45RA-negative memory subsets was performed. V usage is TRBV12-5 and J usage is TRBJ2-3; 10 bases agree with TRBD2. This TCR came from a man in his thirties or forties in good health. Sequenced input: memory CD4+ T cells sorted from blood. Subset described: CD45RA-negative fraction. The CDR3 reads CASGRGVAGGSTDTQYF. Here the CDR3 DNA reads TGTGCTAGTGGTCGAGGGGTAGCGGGAGGATCCACAGATACGCAGTATTTT.